These 6 T cell receptor beta chains originate from one sample sequenced in a study of lymphopenia after photon versus proton radiotherapy. Using immunoSEQ multiplex PCR, the repertoire was profiled, and TCRdb retains in-frame clones only, with some absent. The table records fewer than 50,000 clones, over 75% of them present only once. The sequencing here drew on peripheral blood, taken from a patient treated with photon-based radiotherapy. The receptors here all came from a man aged 35-49 years with gastric cancer.

The V call is TRBV7-8, the J call TRBJ2-7; 10 nucleotides line up with TRBD1. Germline V gene sequence: CDR1 SGHVS, CDR2 FQNEAQ. There are 16 residues in the CDR3. The junction had 10 bases not matched to a gene; V was cut back by 6 bases and J by 2 bases. This chain's CDR3 is CASRLRDRGDTYEQYF. CDR3 DNA sequence: TGTGCCAGCAGGTTACGGGACAGGGGTGACACCTACGAGCAGTACTTC. Based on the CDR3 plus reference TRBV7-8 and TRBJ2-7, the full variable domain is GAGVSQSPRYKVAKRGQDVALRCDPISGHVSLFWYQQALGQGPEFLTYFQNEAQLDKSGLPSDRFFAERPEGSVSTLKIQRTQQEDSAVYLCASRLRDRGDTYEQYFGPGTRLTVT.

The rearrangement uses TRBV5-1 and TRBJ2-7; 9 bases align to TRBD2. The V gene end was trimmed by 2 bases and the J gene end by 5 bases; junction bases not matched to a gene: 8. The CDR3 spans 15 residues. From germline, CDR1 is SGHRS and CDR2 YFSETQ. The chain's CDR3 is CASSFERGGADEQYF. Written as DNA, the CDR3 is TGCGCCAGCAGCTTCGAACGCGGGGGGGCAGACGAGCAGTACTTC.

V and J are TRBV7-2 and TRBJ1-4; no clear D gene. This CDR3 region has 12 residues. Per the germline V gene, CDR1 is SGHTA and CDR2 is FQGNSA. V was clipped by 5 bases and J by 3 bases, with 4 bases between them. CDR3 bases: TGTGCCAGCAGCAATCCTAATGAAAAACTGTTTTTT. This gives the protein CASSNPNEKLFF.

J is TRBJ1-4 and V is TRBV4-3, with 10 positions matching TRBD1. V trimming: 0 bases; J trimming: 7 bases; junction bases outside the gene matches: 5. The CDR3 has 16 amino acids. Per the germline V gene, CDR1 is LGHNA and CDR2 is YSLEER. The CDR3 nucleotides read TGCGCCAGCAGCCAAGATTTGACAGGGGGCTCTGAAAAACTGTTTTTT. Its translation is CASSQDLTGGSEKLFF.

This clone was counted only a few times. The rearrangement uses TRBV5-1 and TRBJ2-7, with 10 bases lining up with TRBD1. This CDR3 is 15 amino acids long. Looked up from germline, CDR1 is SGHRS and CDR2 is YFSETQ. With 6 bases clipped from V and 2 bases from J, the junction kept 8 bases outside the gene matches. CDR3: CASTTGQGSPYEQYF. CDR3 nucleotides: TGCGCCAGCACCACGGGACAGGGGTCCCCCTACGAGCAGTACTTC.

This chain links TRBV9 with TRBJ2-2; D is tentatively TRBD1 or TRBD2 (5 bases each). This CDR3 comprises 16 residues. The germline CDR1 and CDR2 sequences are SGDLS and YYNGEE. V gave up 0 bases and J gave up 0 bases, with 9 bases separating them. The CDR3 bases are TGTGCCAGCAGCGTAGCTATGGGGGCGAACACCGGGGAGCTGTTTTTT. Translation: CASSVAMGANTGELFF.